This T cell receptor (beta chain) was sequenced during a study of technical replicates of blood from several donors. Measured with immunoSEQ multiplex PCR; TCRdb has only the in-frame clones, and not every one. The repertoire holds tens of thousands of clones, with roughly nine tenths as singletons. Germline CDR1 is MGHRA and CDR2 is YSYEKL. The V end lost 1 base, the J end lost 2 bases, and 10 bases lay between the germline ends. The CDR3 contains 15 residues. The sample was T cells isolated from PBMCs. The source is a human donor in good health. The chain has TRBV4-1 and TRBJ2-3, with no clear D. CDR3 coding DNA: TGCGCCAGCAGCCAAGTTTTGGCGGACACAGATACGCAGTATTTT. Its protein product is CASSQVLADTDTQYF.